These 26 T cell receptor beta chains were sequenced from one sample in a study of T cell clusters in autoimmune cytopenias. One tube held mixed TRB-A and TRB-B primer pools for touch-down PCR. TCRdb re-called the multiplex PCR reads; every CDR3 protein appears as one record, without DNA. Here the sample table reports 9,900 or so distinct CDR3 sequences. TRB was amplified from approximately 230 ng of peripheral blood genomic DNA per sample. The sequenced sample consisted of peripheral blood. The receptors come from a human donor with an autoimmune cytopenia or autoimmune hepatitis (not recorded which).

This clonotype shows up as medium-sized by frequency. The chain combines TRBV6-5 with TRBJ2-2; TCRdb calls TRBD2, which cannot be checked without DNA. Per germline, CDR1 MNHEY and CDR2 SVGAGI. The CDR3 has 17 amino acids. The CDR3: CASSYSGGVTNTGELFF.

This chain joins TRBV5-1 and TRBJ2-2; TCRdb selects TRBD1, and the lack of DNA leaves this call unchecked. The CDR3 length is 14 residues. Germline V lookup: CDR1 SGHRS, CDR2 YFSETQ. The CDR3 region is CASKGTANTGELFF.

This clonotype shows up as medium-sized by frequency. This chain uses TRBV6-5 with TRBJ2-3. The CDR3 is 18 amino acids. The germline CDR1 and CDR2 sequences are MNHEY and SVGAGI. CDR3 protein: CASSYHSQSPRSTDTQYF.

The V call is TRBV6-2 or TRBV6-3, the J call TRBJ2-7; lacking DNA, the TRBD1 call made by TCRdb goes unchecked. CDR3 length: 14 amino acids. Germline V gene lookup returns CDR1 MNHEY and CDR2 SVGEGT. The CDR3 loop is CASKTGRSSYEQYF.

This clonotype is called medium-sized (0.01 to 0.1%) based on its frequency. The chain employs TRBV20-1 and TRBJ2-1; the D call of TRBD2 rests on TCRdb alone, since no DNA is present to check it. This CDR3 contains 15 residues. CDR1 DFQATT and CDR2 SNEGSKA come from the germline V gene (reference sequence). The CDR3 is CSAWTSGEGVFEQFF.

This clonotype is deemed medium-sized by its frequency. This chain uses TRBV19 with TRBJ1-6; as DNA is missing, the TRBD1 call by TCRdb cannot be tested. CDR3 length: 16 amino acids. Looked up from germline, CDR1 is LNHDA and CDR2 is SQIVND (reference sequence). The CDR3 reads CASSTSESAGISPLHF.

The chain has TRBV6-2 or TRBV6-3 and TRBJ2-1; TCRdb's D call, TRBD1, is unchecked because there is no DNA. The CDR3 is 14 amino acids. CDR1 is MNHEY, CDR2 SVGEGT, per germline. This chain's CDR3 is CASSRPGVNNEQFF.

This clonotype is deemed medium-sized by its frequency. The chain uses TRBV18 and TRBJ2-5; TCRdb proposes TRBD2, but this gene call is untestable without DNA. The CDR3 is made up of 16 amino acids. The germline gives CDR1 KGHSH, CDR2 LQKENI. The CDR3 is CASSPPPGGPQETQYF.

The chain recombines TRBV10-3 with TRBJ2-3; without DNA, the TCRdb call of TRBD1 cannot be checked. This CDR3 has 14 residues. The germline V gene encodes CDR1 ENHRY and CDR2 SYGVKD. This chain's CDR3 is CAISESGGQDTQYF.

The chain carries TRBV20-1 and TRBJ1-1. The CDR3 extends over 13 amino acids. Germline assignment: CDR1 DFQATT and CDR2 SNEGSKA (reference sequence). CDR3 sequence: CSARGGGNTEAFF.

Here the CDR3 reads CATPVFSNQPQHF. The chain has TRBV6-9 and TRBJ1-5; TCRdb's D call of TRBD1 is untestable without DNA. Germline loops: CDR1 MNHGY, CDR2 SVAAGI. This CDR3 spans 13 amino acids.

The chain carries TRBV10-2 and TRBJ2-3; as DNA is missing, the TRBD1 call by TCRdb cannot be tested. CDR3 size: 17 residues. CDR1 is WSHSY, CDR2 SAAADI, per germline. CDR3: CASRSWAPGLGTDTQYF.

The gene calls are TRBV6-1 and TRBJ1-6; checking the TCRdb D call of TRBD1 is not possible without DNA. Germline V gene lookup returns CDR1 MNHNS and CDR2 SASEGT. This CDR3 spans 13 amino acids. The CDR3 region is CASSEAGDPPLHF.

The chain uses TRBV6-1 and TRBJ1-5; TCRdb reports TRBD1, a call that lacks DNA to check it against. The CDR3 is 14 residues long. Germline-derived CDR1 and CDR2 are MNHNS and SASEGT. The CDR3: CASSEAGTSQPQHF.

This rearrangement joins TRBV12-3 or TRBV12-4 to TRBJ2-3; TCRdb's D call of TRBD2 is untestable without DNA. This CDR3 has 15 residues. CDR3: CASSLGVGSTDTQYF.

The chain joins TRBV12-3 or TRBV12-4 to TRBJ2-4. The CDR3 spans 13 residues. The CDR3: CASSLGFRNIQYF.

This clonotype counts as medium-sized by frequency. The chain recombines TRBV10-1 with TRBJ2-3; checking the TCRdb D call of TRBD1 is not possible without DNA. The CDR3 sequence is 13 residues long. Germline CDR1 is WNHNN and CDR2 is SYGVQD (reference sequence). The CDR3 sequence is CASSVRRGDTQYF.

By frequency, this clonotype is medium-sized. The rearrangement joins TRBV6-2 or TRBV6-3 to TRBJ1-2; TCRdb indicates TRBD1, and absent DNA this call remains unverified. CDR1 is MNHEY and CDR2 is SVGEGT in the germline V gene. The CDR3 totals 16 residues. The CDR3 sequence is CASSYGGHTARDGYTF.

By frequency, this clonotype is medium-sized (0.01 to 0.1%). This sequence joins TRBV19 and TRBJ1-1. The CDR3 extends over 13 amino acids. Looked up from germline, CDR1 is LNHDA and CDR2 is SQIVND (reference sequence). The CDR3 loop is CASSRPRGTEAFF. Combining the CDR3 with reference TRBV19 and TRBJ1-1 gives the whole variable domain DGGITQSPKYLFRKEGQNVTLSCEQNLNHDAMYWYRQDPGQGLRLIYYSQIVNDFQKGDIAEGYSVSREKKESFPLTVTSAQKNPTAFYLCASSRPRGTEAFFGQGTRLTVV.

The CDR3 reads CASSYRSGTGAHEQYF. The rearrangement joins TRBV7-2 to TRBJ2-7; TCRdb proposes TRBD1, but this gene call is untestable without DNA. This CDR3 has 16 residues. The germline V gene has CDR1 SGHTA and CDR2 FQGNSA.

This chain uses TRBV5-1 with TRBJ1-6. This CDR3 has 14 residues. From germline, CDR1 is SGHRS and CDR2 YFSETQ. Here the CDR3 reads CASSLDGPDSPLHF.

V usage is TRBV20-1 and J usage is TRBJ1-1; with no DNA, the TCRdb D assignment of TRBD1 cannot be verified. CDR3 length: 14 amino acids. The germline gives CDR1 DFQATT, CDR2 SNEGSKA (reference sequence). CDR3: CSASDTGVKAEAFF.

The rearrangement joins TRBV5-5 to TRBJ1-1; TCRdb proposes TRBD1, but this gene call is untestable without DNA. Looked up from germline, CDR1 is SGHKS and CDR2 is YYEKEE (reference sequence). This CDR3 region has 11 residues. The CDR3 sequence: CASSPLVEAFF. The full variable domain, its missing parts supplied by reference TRBV5-5 and TRBJ1-1, is DAGVTQSPTHLIKTRGQQVTLRCSPISGHKSVSWYQQVLGQGPQFIFQYYEKEERGRGNFPDRFSARQFPNYSSELNVNALLLGDSALYLCASSPLVEAFFGQGTRLTVV.

This clonotype is classed as medium-sized by frequency. This sequence joins TRBV10-3 and TRBJ2-5; the TCRdb call, TRBD1, lacks DNA for checking. Germline CDR1 is ENHRY and CDR2 is SYGVKD. The CDR3 sequence is 14 residues long. The CDR3 protein is CAISEAWAQETQYF.

The chain uses TRBV12-3 or TRBV12-4 and TRBJ1-1. This CDR3 contains 14 residues. The CDR3 region is CASSLRHMNTEAFF.

The V and J genes are TRBV4-3 and TRBJ2-5; TCRdb reports TRBD1, a call that lacks DNA to check it against. The CDR3 is made up of 13 amino acids. Germline V gene data show CDR1 as LGHNA and CDR2 as YSLEER. This CDR3 is CASSVDRGETQYF.